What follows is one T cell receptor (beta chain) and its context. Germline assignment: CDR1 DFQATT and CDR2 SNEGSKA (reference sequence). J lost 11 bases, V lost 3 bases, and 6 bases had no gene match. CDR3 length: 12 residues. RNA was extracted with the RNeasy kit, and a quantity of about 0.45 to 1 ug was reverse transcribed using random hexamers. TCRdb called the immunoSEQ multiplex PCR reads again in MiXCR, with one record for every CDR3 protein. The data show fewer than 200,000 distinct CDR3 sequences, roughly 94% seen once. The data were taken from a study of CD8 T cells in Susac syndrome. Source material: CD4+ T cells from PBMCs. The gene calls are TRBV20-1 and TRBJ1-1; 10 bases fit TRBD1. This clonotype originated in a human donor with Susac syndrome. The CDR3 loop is CSASPEDRGAFF. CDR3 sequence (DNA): TGCAGTGCTAGCCCAGAGGACAGGGGGGCTTTCTTT.